The clone carrying this TCR beta chain was recorded a few times. This sample stems from a study of cytomegalovirus exposure and HLA in healthy donors. Across the study: Some 87 million unique TCRs from HLA-typed donors were held in an early release of data.

Both 60 Vbeta primers and 13 Jbeta primers went into the PCR. Sequencing used immunoSEQ multiplex PCR; TCRdb keeps in-frame clones, though not all of them. This sample has 150,000 to 200,000 clones, with 81% found just once. Donors likely had unrecorded immune exposures despite being nominally healthy when sampled. Sample: PBMCs. This clonotype was sampled from a woman younger than 30 in good health and CMV-seropositive.

CDR3 protein: CASSENHPGQGYYGYTF. In nucleotides, the CDR3 is TGTGCCAGCAGCGAGAACCATCCGGGACAGGGGTACTATGGCTACACCTTC. The J gene is TRBJ1-2, the V gene TRBV9, with 10 bases fitting TRBD1. Germline values: CDR1 SGDLS, CDR2 YYNGEE. Losses at the gene ends were 3 bases for V and 3 bases for J; bases not matched to a gene: 11. This CDR3 has 17 amino acids.